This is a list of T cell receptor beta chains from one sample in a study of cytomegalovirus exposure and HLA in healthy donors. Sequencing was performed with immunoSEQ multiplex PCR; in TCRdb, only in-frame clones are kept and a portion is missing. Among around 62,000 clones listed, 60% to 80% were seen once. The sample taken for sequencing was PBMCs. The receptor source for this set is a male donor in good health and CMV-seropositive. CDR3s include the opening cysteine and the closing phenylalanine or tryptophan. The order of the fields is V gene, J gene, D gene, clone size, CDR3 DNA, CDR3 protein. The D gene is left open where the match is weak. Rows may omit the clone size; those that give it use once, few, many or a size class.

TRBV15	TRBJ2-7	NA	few	TGTGCCACCAGCAGAGATATTTCGGGGCAGTACTTC	CATSRDISGQYF
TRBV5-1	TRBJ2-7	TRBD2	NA	TGCGCCAGCAGCTTGGAACTAGCGGGGGGCTACGAGCAGTACTTC	CASSLELAGGYEQYF
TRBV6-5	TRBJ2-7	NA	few	TGTGCCAGCAGTTACGATTGGGCAGCCTACGAGCAGTACTTC	CASSYDWAAYEQYF
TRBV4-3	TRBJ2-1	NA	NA	TGCGCCAGCAGCCCTATAAACCGCTGGGGGGAAAACAATGAGCAGTTCTTC	CASSPINRWGENNEQFF
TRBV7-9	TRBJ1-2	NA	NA	TGTGCCAGCGCAATAGCGGGGGCTAGGGGCTACACCTTC	CASAIAGARGYTF
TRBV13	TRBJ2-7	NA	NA	TGTGCCAGCAGCTTTAATAGGGGCTCCTACGAGCAGTACTTC	CASSFNRGSYEQYF
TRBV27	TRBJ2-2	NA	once	TGTGCCAGCAGTTCCTTCGTCACCGGGGAGCTGTTTTTT	CASSSFVTGELFF
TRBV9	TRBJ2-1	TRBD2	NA	TGTGCCAGCAGCGTAGATCAGCGGGGGGGCGATGAGCAGTTCTTC	CASSVDQRGGDEQFF
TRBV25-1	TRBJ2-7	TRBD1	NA	TGTGCCAGCAGTGGGGCCGGACAGGGGACCTACGAGCAGTACTTC	CASSGAGQGTYEQYF
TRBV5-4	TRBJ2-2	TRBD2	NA	TGTGCCAGCAGCTCTGGGACTAGTCGGACCGGGGAGCTGTTTTTT	CASSSGTSRTGELFF
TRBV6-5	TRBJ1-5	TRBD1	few	TGTGCCAGTCGCCCAGGGGGATTTCATCAGCCCCAGCATTTT	CASRPGGFHQPQHF
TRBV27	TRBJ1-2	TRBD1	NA	TGTGCCAGCAGTCCCCAAACAGGGGTGGGCTACACCTTC	CASSPQTGVGYTF
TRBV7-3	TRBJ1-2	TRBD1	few	TGTGCCAGCAGCCCGAACGCCCCCGGGACAGGGAATGGCTACACCTTC	CASSPNAPGTGNGYTF
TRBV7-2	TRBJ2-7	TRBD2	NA	TGTGCCAGCAGCTTCTTTAGCGGGGTCTGGGGGGCGCAATGGCCCGAGCAGTACTTC	CASSFFSGVWGAQWPEQYF
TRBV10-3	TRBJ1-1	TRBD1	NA	TGTGCCATCAGTGAGCCCGGGACAGGGGTGAACACTGAAGCTTTCTTT	CAISEPGTGVNTEAFF
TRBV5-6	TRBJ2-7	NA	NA	TGTGCCAGCAGCCAGCGGTACGAGCAGTACTTC	CASSQRYEQYF
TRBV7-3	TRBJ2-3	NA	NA	TGTGCCAGCAGCTTGACAGCCTTAGATACGCAGTATTTT	CASSLTALDTQYF
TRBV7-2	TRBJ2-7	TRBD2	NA	TGTGCCAGCAGCTTAGGACTAGCGGGCGAGCAGTACTTC	CASSLGLAGEQYF
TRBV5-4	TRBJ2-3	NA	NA	TGTGCCAGCAGGGCTAGCACAGATACGCAGTATTTT	CASRASTDTQYF
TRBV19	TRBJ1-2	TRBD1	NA	TGTGCCAGTAGTCCAGGGGGAACCTATGGCTACACCTTC	CASSPGGTYGYTF
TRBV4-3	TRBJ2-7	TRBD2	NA	TGCGCCAGCAGCAAATTACTAGCGGGGACGAGCTCCTACGAGCAGTACTTC	CASSKLLAGTSSYEQYF
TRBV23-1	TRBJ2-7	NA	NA	TGCGCCAGCAGTCAAAGGCAGGCAGCTTGGTTCGACGAGCAGTACTTC	CASSQRQAAWFDEQYF
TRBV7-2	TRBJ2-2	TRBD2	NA	TGTGCCAGCAGGGTTGGGATGGGGACTAGCGGGAGCACCGGGGAGCTGTTTTTT	CASRVGMGTSGSTGELFF
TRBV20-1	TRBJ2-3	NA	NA	TGCAGTGCTCAGGGAGGAGATACGCAGTATTTT	CSAQGGDTQYF
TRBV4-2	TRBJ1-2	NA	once	TGTGCCAGCAGCCAAGATCGTAGCACCTCCTATGGCTACACCTTC	CASSQDRSTSYGYTF
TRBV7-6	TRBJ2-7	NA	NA	TGTGCCAGCAGCTTAGCGCGGGGACCCCGAGGGCAGTACTTC	CASSLARGPRGQYF
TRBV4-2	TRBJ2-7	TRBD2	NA	TGTGCCAGCAGCCAAGAACCTAGCGGGGGGTTGTACGAGCAGTACTTC	CASSQEPSGGLYEQYF
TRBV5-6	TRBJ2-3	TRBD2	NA	TGTGCCAGCGGAGGACTAGCGGAATGGTCAGATACGCAGTATTTT	CASGGLAEWSDTQYF
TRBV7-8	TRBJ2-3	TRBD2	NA	TGTGCCAGCAGCCATATAATTGCGTTAGCGGGGGGCACAGATACGCAGTATTTT	CASSHIIALAGGTDTQYF
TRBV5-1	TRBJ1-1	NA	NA	TGCGCCAGCAGCGGGGGCAGAGGGAACACTGAAGCTTTCTTT	CASSGGRGNTEAFF
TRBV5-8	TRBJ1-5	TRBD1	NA	TGTGCCAGCAGCCTGGGACAGGCGAGCAATCAGCCCCAGCATTTT	CASSLGQASNQPQHF
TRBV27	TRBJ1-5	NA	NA	TGTGCCAGCAGTTTTGGGCTCAGGGGAAATCAGCCCCAGCATTTT	CASSFGLRGNQPQHF
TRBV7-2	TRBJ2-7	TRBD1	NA	TGTGCCAGCAGCGGACAGGGAGGCCCCTACGAGCAGTACTTC	CASSGQGGPYEQYF
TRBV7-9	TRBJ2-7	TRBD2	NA	TGTGCCAGCAGCCTTAGCGGGGGTTACGAGCAGTACTTC	CASSLSGGYEQYF
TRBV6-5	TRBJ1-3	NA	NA	TGTGCCAGCAGTTACTCGCCGCCGGGTTATGGAAACACCATATATTTT	CASSYSPPGYGNTIYF
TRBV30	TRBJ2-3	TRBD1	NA	TGTGCCTGGGGGACAGATAGCACAGATACGCAGTATTTT	CAWGTDSTDTQYF
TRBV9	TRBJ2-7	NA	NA	TGTGCCAGCAGCGTAGGGTCGGGAGCCCCCTACGAGCAGTACTTC	CASSVGSGAPYEQYF
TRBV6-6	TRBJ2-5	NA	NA	TGTGCCATCACGCTCGGGGTTCAAGAGACCCAGTACTTC	CAITLGVQETQYF
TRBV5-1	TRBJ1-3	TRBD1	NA	TGCGCCAGCAGCCAGCGGACAGGCGGAAACACCATATATTTT	CASSQRTGGNTIYF
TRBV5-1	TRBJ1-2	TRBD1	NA	TGCGCCAGCAGCCCTCAGGAGGGGGCTTATAATGGCTACACCTTC	CASSPQEGAYNGYTF
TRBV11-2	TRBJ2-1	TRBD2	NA	TGTGCCAGCAGCTTAGAGCGGGGGGGGATCTACAATGAGCAGTTCTTC	CASSLERGGIYNEQFF
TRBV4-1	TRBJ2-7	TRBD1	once	TGCGCCAGCAGCCGAGCCGGGACAGGAGAAAAGAGCTCCTACGAGCAGTACTTC	CASSRAGTGEKSSYEQYF
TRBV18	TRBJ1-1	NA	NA	TGTGCCAGCTCACCGGAGACTGAAGCTTTCTTT	CASSPETEAFF
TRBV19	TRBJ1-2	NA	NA	TGTGCCAGTAGTATAGGAGGCTCTGGCTACACCTTC	CASSIGGSGYTF
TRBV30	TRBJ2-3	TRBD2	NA	TGTGCCTGGACTCCTCCTAGCGGGGGGGGAAGCACAGATACGCAGTATTTT	CAWTPPSGGGSTDTQYF
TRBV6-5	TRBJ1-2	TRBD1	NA	TGTGCCAGCAGCATGACAGGGGGGGCTAACTATGGCTACACCTTC	CASSMTGGANYGYTF
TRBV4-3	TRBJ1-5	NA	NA	TGCGCCAGCAGCCAGGGCAGGGGTTATCAGCCCCAGCATTTT	CASSQGRGYQPQHF
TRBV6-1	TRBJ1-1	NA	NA	TGTGCCAGCAGTGAATCGATAACTATCGCAGGGATCACTGAAGCTTTCTTT	CASSESITIAGITEAFF
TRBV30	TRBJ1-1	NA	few	TGTGCCTGGAGCAGGGGATTGTGGGCCCGAGAAGCTTTCTTT	CAWSRGLWAREAFF
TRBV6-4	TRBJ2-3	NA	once	TGTGCCAGCAGTGACCAGGGGAATACGCAGTATTTT	CASSDQGNTQYF
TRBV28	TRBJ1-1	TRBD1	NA	TGTGCCAGCAGGCGGACAGGTAACACTGAAGCTTTCTTT	CASRRTGNTEAFF
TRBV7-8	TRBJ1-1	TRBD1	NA	TGTGCCAGCAGCTTCCATCTCAGGGGGCCTGACACTGAAGCTTTCTTT	CASSFHLRGPDTEAFF
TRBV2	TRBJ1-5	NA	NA	TGTGCCAGCAGTGGGCAGGGGTATAGCAATCAGCCCCAGCATTTT	CASSGQGYSNQPQHF